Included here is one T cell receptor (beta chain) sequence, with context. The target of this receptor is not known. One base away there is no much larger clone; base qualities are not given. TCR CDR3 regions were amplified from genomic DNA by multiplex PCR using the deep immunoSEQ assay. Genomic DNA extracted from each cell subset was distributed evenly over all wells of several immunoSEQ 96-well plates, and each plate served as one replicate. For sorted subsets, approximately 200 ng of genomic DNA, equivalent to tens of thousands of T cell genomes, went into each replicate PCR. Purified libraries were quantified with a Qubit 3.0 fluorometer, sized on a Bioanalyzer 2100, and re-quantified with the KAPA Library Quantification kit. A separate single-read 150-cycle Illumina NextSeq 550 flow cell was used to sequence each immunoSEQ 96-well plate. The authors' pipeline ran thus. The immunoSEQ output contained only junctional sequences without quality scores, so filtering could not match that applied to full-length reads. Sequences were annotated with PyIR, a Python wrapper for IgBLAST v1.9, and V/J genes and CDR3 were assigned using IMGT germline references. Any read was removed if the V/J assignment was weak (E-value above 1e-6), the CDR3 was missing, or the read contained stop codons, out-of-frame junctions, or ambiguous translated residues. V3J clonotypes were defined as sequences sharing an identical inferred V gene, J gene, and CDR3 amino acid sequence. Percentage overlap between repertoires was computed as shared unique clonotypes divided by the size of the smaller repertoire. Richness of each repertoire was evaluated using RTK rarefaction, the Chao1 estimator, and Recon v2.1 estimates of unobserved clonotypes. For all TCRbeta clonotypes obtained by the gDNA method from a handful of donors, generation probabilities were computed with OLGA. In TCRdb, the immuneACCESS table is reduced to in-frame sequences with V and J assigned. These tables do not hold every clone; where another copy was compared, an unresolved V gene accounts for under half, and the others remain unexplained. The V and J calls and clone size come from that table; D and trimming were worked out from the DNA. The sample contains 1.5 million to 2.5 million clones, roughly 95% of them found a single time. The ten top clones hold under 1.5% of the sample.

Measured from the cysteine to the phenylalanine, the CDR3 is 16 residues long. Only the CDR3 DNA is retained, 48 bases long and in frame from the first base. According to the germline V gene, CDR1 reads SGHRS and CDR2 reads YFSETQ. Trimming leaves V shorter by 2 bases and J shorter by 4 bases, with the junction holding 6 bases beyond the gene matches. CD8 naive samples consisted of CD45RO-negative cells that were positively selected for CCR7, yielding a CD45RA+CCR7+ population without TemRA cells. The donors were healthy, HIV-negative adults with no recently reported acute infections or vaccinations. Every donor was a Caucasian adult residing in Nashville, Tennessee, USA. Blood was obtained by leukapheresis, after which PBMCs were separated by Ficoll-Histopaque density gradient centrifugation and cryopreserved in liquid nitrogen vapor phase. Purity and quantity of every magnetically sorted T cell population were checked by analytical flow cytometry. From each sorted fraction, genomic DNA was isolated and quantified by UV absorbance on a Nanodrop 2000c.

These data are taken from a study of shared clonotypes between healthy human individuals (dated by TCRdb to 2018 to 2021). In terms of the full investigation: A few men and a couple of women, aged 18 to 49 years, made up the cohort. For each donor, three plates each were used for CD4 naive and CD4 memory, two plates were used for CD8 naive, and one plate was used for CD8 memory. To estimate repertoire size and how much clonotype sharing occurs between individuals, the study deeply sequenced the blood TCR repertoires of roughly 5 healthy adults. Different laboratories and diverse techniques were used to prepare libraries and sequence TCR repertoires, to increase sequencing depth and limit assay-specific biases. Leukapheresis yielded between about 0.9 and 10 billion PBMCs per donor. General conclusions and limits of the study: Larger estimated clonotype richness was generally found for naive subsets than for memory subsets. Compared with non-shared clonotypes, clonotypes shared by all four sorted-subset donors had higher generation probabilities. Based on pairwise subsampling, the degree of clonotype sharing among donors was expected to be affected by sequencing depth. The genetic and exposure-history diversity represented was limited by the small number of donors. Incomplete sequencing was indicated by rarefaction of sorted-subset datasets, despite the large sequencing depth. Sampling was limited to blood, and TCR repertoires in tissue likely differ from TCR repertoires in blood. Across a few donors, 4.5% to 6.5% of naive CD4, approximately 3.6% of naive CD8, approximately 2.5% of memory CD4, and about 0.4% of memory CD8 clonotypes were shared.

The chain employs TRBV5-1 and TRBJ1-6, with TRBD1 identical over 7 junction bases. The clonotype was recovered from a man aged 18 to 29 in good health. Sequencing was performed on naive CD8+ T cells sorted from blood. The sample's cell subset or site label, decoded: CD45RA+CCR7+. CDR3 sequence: CASSLKGQEYNSPLHF. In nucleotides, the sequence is TGCGCCAGCAGCTTAAAAGGACAGGAATATAATTCACCCCTCCACTTT.